Listed below are T cell receptor beta chains from one sample, sequenced in a study of PD-1 blockade in classical Hodgkin lymphoma. Some clones are missing from TCRdb's copy, which holds only in-frame ones; the method was immunoSEQ multiplex PCR. The sample lists around 92,000 clones, 83% occurring once. Specimen: peripheral blood mononuclear cells (PBMCs), collected before the fourth cycle of nivolumab. The receptors shown here come from a human donor with classical Hodgkin lymphoma. CDR3s include the opening cysteine and the closing phenylalanine or tryptophan. A D gene is named only where the DNA matches it firmly.

TRBJ1-5 - TRBV7-9 CASSQGELSNQPQHF
TRBJ1-5 - TRBV4-1 CASSQEAADNQPQHF
TRBJ2-7 TRBD2 TRBV28 CASSFLGLAGASYEQYF
TRBJ2-4 TRBD2 TRBV7-9 CASSPGLAGDLAKNIQYF
TRBJ1-6 TRBD1 TRBV27 CASRPQGQLYNSPLHF
TRBJ1-2 - TRBV7-3 CASSPGSRDNYGYTF
TRBJ2-3 TRBD2 TRBV7-9 CASSHARTSGRPTDTQYF
TRBJ1-2 - TRBV9 CASSVAVVPLGYGYTF
TRBJ2-2 - TRBV10-3 CAISERGTGELFF
TRBJ1-1 - TRBV6-6 CASSLGGWNEAFF
TRBJ2-3 TRBD1 TRBV5-1 CASSFDRAEDTQYF
TRBJ1-2 - TRBV19 CASSHFGAYGYTF
TRBJ1-2 - TRBV10-3 CATNLAADSEGYTF
TRBJ1-1 - TRBV5-1 CASQGTWFTEAFF
TRBJ1-1 - TRBV9 CASRDKGSRHLNTEAFF
TRBJ2-1 - TRBV25-1 CASSEFGLYDEQFF
TRBJ1-2 - TRBV21-1 CASSKDGQGHGYTF
TRBJ2-5 - TRBV5-1 CASSSGPSGETQYF
TRBJ2-3 TRBD2 TRBV14 CASSSTSGRYTDTQYF
TRBJ1-1 - TRBV19 CASGPEAFF
TRBJ1-5 - TRBV6-6 CATKDILSNQPQHF
TRBJ2-2 - TRBV2 CAGKTTIGRANTGELFF
TRBJ1-1 TRBD1 TRBV19 CASRWTGGMNTEAFF
TRBJ2-6 - TRBV5-1 CASSSWTVPGANVLTF
TRBJ1-3 - TRBV2 CASSGMNTIYF
TRBJ2-7 - TRBV28 CASSSPGRGYEQYF
TRBJ2-7 TRBD2 TRBV7-2 CASSLTSGYEQYF
TRBJ1-1 - TRBV5-1 CASSPLTNTEAFF
TRBJ2-3 TRBD2 TRBV2 CASSDGTSGFTDTQYF
TRBJ2-5 TRBD2 TRBV19 CASSRGLAGVGGETQYF
TRBJ1-2 - TRBV2 CASSLEPNYGYTF
TRBJ2-2 - TRBV19 CASSWGAGGTGELFF
TRBJ2-5 TRBD1 TRBV5-1 CASSITGGETQYF
TRBJ1-2 - TRBV29-1 CSVVGASYGYTF
TRBJ1-3 - TRBV15 CATSSEAPTVGNTIYF
TRBJ1-2 TRBD1 TRBV28 CASSPHPGTGDNYGYTF
TRBJ1-1 - TRBV25-1 CASSGFGGVAFF
TRBJ2-5 - TRBV7-7 CASSKRGKETQYF
TRBJ1-1 - TRBV28 CASSSTGQAFF
TRBJ2-2 - TRBV7-2 CASSLGSGSSQNTGELFF
TRBJ2-7 - TRBV27 CASSLQGTYEQYF
TRBJ1-5 TRBD1 TRBV5-1 CASSSPTVDRGRRYSNQPQHF
TRBJ2-3 - TRBV9 CASSTRLVPDTQYF
TRBJ1-5 TRBD1 TRBV10-3 CATGTGGTQGRGNQPQHF
TRBJ2-1 TRBD2 TRBV7-6 CASSLALAGGMNEQFF
TRBJ2-5 - TRBV27 CASSFGIQETQYF
TRBJ2-7 - TRBV6-1 CASQQGYYEQYF
TRBJ2-3 TRBD2 TRBV13 CASSSFLAGGDTQYF
TRBJ2-7 TRBD1 TRBV9 CASSVGAGGSHEQYF
TRBJ2-1 TRBD2 TRBV6-1 CASSGLAGGGEQFF
TRBJ2-7 - TRBV5-1 CASSFQGVGYEQYF
TRBJ2-1 - TRBV6-4 CASSDSLGNEQFF
TRBJ1-4 - TRBV28 CASSPPSLMGEKLFF
TRBJ1-1 - TRBV9 CASSGEGRREAFF